Each of the 18 T cell receptor beta chains below was sequenced from the same sample in a study of cytomegalovirus exposure and HLA in healthy donors. PCR involved 60 Vbeta and 13 Jbeta primers. TCRdb's copy holds only in-frame clones and misses some; the assay was immunoSEQ multiplex PCR. The sample shows about 170,000 clones, roughly 79% of them seen only once. Input material: PBMCs. These receptors originate from a woman in her twenties or thirties in good health and CMV-seropositive.

The chain joins TRBV19 to TRBJ2-5; tentative D call: TRBD2 (5 bases). Per germline, CDR1 LNHDA and CDR2 SQIVND (reference sequence). Between the trimmed V and J ends, which lost 3 bases and 5 bases, there was a span of 16 bases. This CDR3 contains 15 residues. The CDR3 here is CASSIRAERGETQYF. The DNA for the CDR3 is TGTGCCAGTAGTATTAGGGCGGAGCGCGGGGAGACCCAGTACTTC.

This CDR3 reads CAISAGVQETQYF. In DNA, the CDR3 is TGTGCCATCAGTGCGGGGGTACAAGAGACCCAGTACTTC. V gene TRBV10-3 combines with J gene TRBJ2-5; weak D call: TRBD2 (6 bases). Trimming pared 4 bases from V and 2 bases from J, leaving 8 bases between. There are 13 residues in the CDR3. Germline lookup yields CDR1 ENHRY and CDR2 SYGVKD.

The V call is TRBV6-5, the J call TRBJ2-4; no clear D gene. Trimming pared 3 bases from V and 2 bases from J, leaving 14 bases between. Germline V lookup: CDR1 MNHEY, CDR2 SVGAGI. The CDR3 length is 16 residues. The DNA of the CDR3 is TGTGCCAGCAGTTATGGGCGAGATGGAACCAAAAACATTCAGTACTTC. Encoded protein: CASSYGRDGTKNIQYF.

J is TRBJ2-5 and V is TRBV5-4, with TRBD2 matching 11 bases. The CDR3 is 14 residues long. Germline values: CDR1 SGHNT, CDR2 YYREEE (reference sequence). With V trimmed by 5 bases and J by 5 bases, 5 bases remained unmatched. The CDR3 loop is CASSVAGGGETQYF. As DNA, the CDR3 is TGTGCCAGCAGTGTAGCGGGGGGGGGTGAGACCCAGTACTTC.

Only a few counts were recorded for this clone. This chain uses TRBV7-9 with TRBJ1-1, with D perhaps TRBD1 (5 bases). The germline V gene encodes CDR1 SEHNR and CDR2 FQNEAQ (reference sequence). The CDR3 sequence is 15 residues long. The V end lost 6 bases, the J end lost 3 bases, and 17 bases lay between the germline ends. CDR3 residues: CASSPFREGDTEAFF. The DNA of the CDR3 is TGTGCCAGCAGTCCCTTCAGGGAAGGGGACACTGAAGCTTTCTTT.

The V gene is TRBV10-3, the J gene TRBJ2-7, with D possibly being TRBD1 (5 bases). Germline loops: CDR1 ENHRY, CDR2 SYGVKD. The V end lost 6 bases, the J end lost 3 bases, and 18 bases lay between the germline ends. There are 15 residues in the CDR3. The CDR3 sequence: CAISPQQGMNYEQYF. The CDR3 bases are TGTGCCATCAGCCCCCAGCAGGGCATGAACTACGAGCAGTACTTC.

The chain recombines TRBV19 with TRBJ1-5, with D possibly matching TRBD1 (5 bases). The germline CDR1 and CDR2 sequences are LNHDA and SQIVND (reference sequence). V lost 5 bases, J lost 9 bases, and 14 bases lay in between. The CDR3 sequence is 13 residues long. CDR3 sequence reads: CASSVADGGPQHF. CDR3 nucleotide sequence: TGTGCCAGTAGTGTTGCTGACGGGGGGCCCCAGCATTTT.

CDR3 DNA sequence: TGTGCCAGCAGTGGATTGGTGGAGGGGAAGGATGAGCAGTTCTTC. Translated, it gives CASSGLVEGKDEQFF. The genes are TRBV6-1 and TRBJ2-1; tentatively, D is TRBD2 (6 bases). From germline, CDR1 is MNHNS and CDR2 SASEGT. The CDR3 spans 15 residues. Trimming cost V 4 bases and J 8 bases, with 18 bases left between them.

V gene TRBV5-6 combines with J gene TRBJ1-1, with 7 bases aligning to TRBD1. CDR3 length: 16 residues. V was pared by 1 base and J by 2 bases, with 8 bases of the junction left unmatched. The germline V gene encodes CDR1 SGHDT and CDR2 YYEEEE. CDR3 coding DNA: TGTGCCAGCAGCTTGAAGCAGGGGGTTGGAAACACTGAAGCTTTCTTT. It is translated as CASSLKQGVGNTEAFF.

This clone has a handful of counts. The chain combines TRBV6-6 with TRBJ1-1; unclear D gene. This CDR3 contains 13 residues. Germline-derived CDR1 and CDR2 are MNHNY and SVGAGI (reference sequence). The ends were cut back, 5 bases at V and 4 bases at J, with 11 bases in the middle. This chain's CDR3 is CASSTTRGTEAFF. CDR3 in DNA: TGTGCCAGCAGTACTACGCGGGGCACTGAAGCTTTCTTT.

This clone has a handful of counts. V is TRBV5-1 and J is TRBJ2-1; TRBD1 matches at 7 bases. The CDR3 is 14 amino acids. V lost 2 bases to trimming and J lost 7 bases; unmatched junction nucleotides: 6. The germline CDR1 and CDR2 sequences are SGHRS and YFSETQ. As DNA, the CDR3 is TGCGCCAGCAGCTTTGGACAGGCCGGGAATGAGCAGTTCTTC. This encodes CASSFGQAGNEQFF. Filled out from reference TRBV5-1 and TRBJ2-1, the complete variable domain reads KAGVTQTPRYLIKTRGQQVTLSCSPISGHRSVSWYQQTPGQGLQFLFEYFSETQRNKGNFPGRFSGRQFSNSRSEMNVSTLELGDSALYLCASSFGQAGNEQFFGPGTRLTVL.

This sequence joins TRBV18 and TRBJ2-5; possible D gene TRBD2, 5 bases. The end of the DNA aligns better with TRBJ2-7, so the J call may be wrong. There are 14 residues in the CDR3. Per germline, CDR1 KGHSH and CDR2 LQKENI. The CDR3 DNA sequence: TGTGCCAGCTCACCTAGGGAGAGCTCCTACGAGCAGTACTTC. Its protein is CASSPRESSYEQYF.

This clone is a singleton in its sample. The chain combines TRBV27 with TRBJ1-2, with D perhaps TRBD1 (6 bases). V was clipped by 2 bases and J by 7 bases, with 17 bases between them. Germline CDR1 MNHEY, CDR2 SMNVEV (reference sequence). The CDR3 extends over 15 amino acids. This CDR3 reads CASSLTGFSDRGYTF. The CDR3, as DNA: TGTGCCAGCAGTTTAACAGGGTTCTCAGATCGTGGCTACACCTTC.

This clone came up once. The V and J genes are TRBV6-5 and TRBJ2-3, with TRBD1 identical over 7 bases. This CDR3 comprises 15 residues. The ends lost 4 bases at V and 0 bases at J; junction bases unmatched: 4. The germline gives CDR1 MNHEY, CDR2 SVGAGI. The CDR3 is CASSSGTASTDTQYF. The CDR3 region has the DNA TGTGCCAGCAGTTCCGGGACAGCTAGCACAGATACGCAGTATTTT.

This clone was observed once. V and J are TRBV15 and TRBJ1-5, with TRBD1 as a possible D gene (5 bases). The CDR3 covers 16 residues. The V and J ends lost 0 bases and 5 bases respectively, with 14 bases between them. Germline lookup yields CDR1 LNHNV and CDR2 YYDKDF (reference sequence). The CDR3 reads CATSRDGGASYQPQHF. CDR3 in DNA: TGTGCCACCAGCAGAGATGGAGGGGCTTCATATCAGCCCCAGCATTTT.

The chain combines TRBV7-9 with TRBJ2-1; TRBD2 matches 11 bases. V gave up 5 bases and J gave up 3 bases; unmatched junction bases: 3. Per germline, CDR1 SEHNR and CDR2 FQNEAQ (reference sequence). The CDR3 sequence is 15 residues long. The CDR3 sequence is CASSPTSGSYNEQFF. The CDR3 coding sequence is TGTGCCAGCAGCCCCACTAGCGGGAGCTACAATGAGCAGTTCTTC.

This chain uses TRBV4-3 with TRBJ1-1; possible D gene TRBD1, 5 bases. Germline V gene lookup returns CDR1 LGHNA and CDR2 YSLEER. The CDR3 is 14 residues long. V was trimmed by 4 bases and J by 4 bases, leaving 13 bases between them. CDR3: CASSPAGGGTEAFF. The CDR3 nucleotides are TGCGCCAGCAGCCCGGCTGGCGGGGGCACTGAAGCTTTCTTT.

The V call is TRBV4-3, the J call TRBJ1-4; no reliable D call. Germline-derived CDR1 and CDR2 are LGHNA and YSLEER. There are 16 residues in the CDR3. V dropped 0 bases and J dropped 0 bases, with 8 bases sitting between them. CDR3 sequence reads: CASSQDSPTTNEKLFF. The CDR3 coding sequence is TGCGCCAGCAGCCAAGATAGCCCCACAACTAATGAAAAACTGTTTTTT.